This is a list of T cell receptor beta chains from one sample in a study of blood T cell repertoires in COVID-19. Only in-frame clones appear in the TCRdb table, and some are missing; sequencing was by immunoSEQ multiplex PCR. This sample has about 170,000 clones; around 78% occur once, and the top ten carry around 4.8%. The sample taken for sequencing was PBMCs or T cells enriched from blood (not recorded which). The origin of the receptors is a woman aged 45-60 years who had recovered from COVID-19. CDR3s include the opening cysteine and the closing phenylalanine or tryptophan. The D gene is left open where the match is weak. Clone size is shown for a subset of rows, as once, few, many or a class of expanded clone.

d_call,v_call,clone_size,j_call,cdr3_aa,cdr3_nt
TRBD1,TRBV27,-,TRBJ1-4,CASRRDRGNEKLFF,TGTGCCAGCAGACGGGACAGAGGTAATGAAAAACTGTTTTTT
-,TRBV2,once,TRBJ2-2,CASTGHWNTGELFF,TGTGCCAGCACGGGACACTGGAACACCGGGGAGCTGTTTTTT
-,TRBV7-8,few,TRBJ1-1,CASSLQGTMNTEAFF,TGTGCCAGCAGCTTACAGGGGACAATGAACACTGAAGCTTTCTTT
-,TRBV29-1,-,TRBJ1-5,CSVAGRNQPQHF,TGCAGCGTTGCCGGGAGAAATCAGCCCCAGCATTTT
-,TRBV12-3/TRBV12-4,-,TRBJ1-1,CASSINSKAFF,TGTGCCAGCAGCATAAACAGTAAAGCTTTCTTT
-,TRBV7-9,-,TRBJ2-1,CASSPPRSGYEQFF,TGTGCCAGCAGCCCCCCCCGGAGTGGCTATGAGCAGTTCTTC
-,TRBV6-5,-,TRBJ1-1,CASRGAGNTEAFF,TGTGCCAGCAGGGGGGCGGGGAACACTGAAGCTTTCTTT
-,TRBV7-2,-,TRBJ1-3,CASSSFGVRSGNTIYF,TGTGCCAGCAGCTCCTTCGGGGTCCGATCTGGAAACACCATATATTTT
-,TRBV11-2,-,TRBJ2-2,CASSRGGGARTGELFF,TGTGCCAGCAGCCGCGGTGGGGGGGCGCGTACCGGGGAGCTGTTTTTT
-,TRBV5-5,-,TRBJ1-2,CASSTALGDYGYTF,TGTGCCAGCAGCACCGCCTTAGGGGACTATGGCTACACCTTC
-,TRBV28,-,TRBJ1-2,CASSFRGWTANYGYTF,TGTGCCAGCAGTTTCCGGGGGTGGACGGCTAACTATGGCTACACCTTC
-,TRBV11-3,few,TRBJ1-6,CASSLDGGNSPLHF,TGTGCCAGCAGCTTAGACGGCGGGAATTCACCCCTCCACTTT
TRBD2,TRBV18,-,TRBJ2-3,CASSLNRGQRGGTDTQYF,TGTGCCAGCTCACTCAACAGAGGGCAGCGGGGGGGCACAGATACGCAGTATTTT
-,TRBV3-1/TRBV3-2,few,TRBJ2-1,CASGLNLRVGNEQFF,TGTGCCAGCGGCCTAAACTTGAGGGTTGGGAATGAGCAGTTCTTC
TRBD1,TRBV15,-,TRBJ2-1,CATSRARDSTYNEQFF,TGTGCCACCAGCAGGGCGAGGGACAGCACCTACAATGAGCAGTTCTTC
-,TRBV5-1,-,TRBJ2-1,CASTTGRLALHNEQFF,TGCGCCAGCACCACGGGGCGGCTAGCGCTTCACAATGAGCAGTTCTTC
-,TRBV9,-,TRBJ2-4,CASSVEGVWGNIQYF,TGTGCCAGCAGCGTAGAGGGAGTTTGGGGAAACATTCAGTACTTC
TRBD2,TRBV5-4,-,TRBJ2-3,CASSFKSGRHSTDTQYF,TGTGCCAGCAGCTTTAAAAGCGGGAGGCACAGCACAGATACGCAGTATTTT
TRBD1,TRBV28,once,TRBJ1-1,CASSLPRGLGVNTEAFF,TGTGCCAGCAGCCTTCCCAGGGGGCTAGGGGTTAACACTGAAGCTTTCTTT
-,TRBV9,-,TRBJ2-5,CASSPGLDSLYQETQYF,TGTGCCAGCAGCCCGGGTTTAGACAGTTTGTACCAAGAGACCCAGTACTTC
TRBD1,TRBV28,once,TRBJ1-1,CASSLTGFGTEAFF,TGTGCCAGCAGTTTGACAGGGTTCGGTACTGAAGCTTTCTTT
TRBD1,TRBV28,-,TRBJ1-2,CASSLGTGSGYGYTF,TGTGCCAGCAGTTTGGGGACAGGGAGCGGTTATGGCTACACCTTC
-,TRBV9,once,TRBJ1-4,CASIHSPNEKLFF,TGTGCCAGCATCCATAGCCCCAATGAAAAACTGTTTTTT
-,TRBV18,-,TRBJ1-4,CASSPLAASLSEKLFF,TGTGCCAGCTCACCATTGGCGGCATCCCTTAGTGAAAAACTGTTTTTT
-,TRBV30,-,TRBJ1-1,CAWRGGGLYTEAFF,TGTGCCTGGAGGGGGGGAGGACTCTACACTGAAGCTTTCTTT
TRBD2,TRBV7-2,-,TRBJ2-1,CASRPTSGSPGEQFF,TGTGCCAGCAGACCGACTAGCGGGAGTCCGGGGGAGCAGTTCTTC
-,TRBV5-1,few,TRBJ1-5,CASSLEGGEQPQHF,TGCGCCAGCAGCTTGGAGGGGGGGGAACAGCCCCAGCATTTT
TRBD1,TRBV5-1,-,TRBJ1-2,CASSLEADRVGGYTF,TGCGCCAGCAGCTTGGAAGCTGACAGGGTGGGTGGCTACACCTTC
-,TRBV12-1,-,TRBJ1-1,CAPNQGTEAFF,TGTGCCCCCAACCAGGGGACTGAAGCTTTCTTT
-,TRBV5-1,once,TRBJ1-1,CASSRLDRGDTEAFF,TGCGCCAGCAGCCGCCTCGACCGGGGGGACACTGAAGCTTTCTTT
-,TRBV7-3,-,TRBJ1-6,CASSFRGRGNNSPLHF,TGTGCCAGCAGCTTCCGGGGAAGGGGGAATAATTCACCCCTCCACTTT
TRBD1,TRBV13,few,TRBJ1-3,CASSFNRGFSGNTIYF,TGTGCCAGCAGCTTCAACAGGGGATTCTCTGGAAACACCATATATTTT
-,TRBV6-6,-,TRBJ2-1,CASSPSGRPGASNEQFF,TGTGCCAGCAGTCCATCGGGTCGCCCTGGGGCGAGCAATGAGCAGTTCTTC
-,TRBV6-2/TRBV6-3,-,TRBJ1-2,CASSYVQREGYTF,TGTGCCAGCAGTTACGTACAGAGGGAGGGCTACACCTTC
TRBD1,TRBV11-3,once,TRBJ1-6,CASSHHRDRIFSPLHF,TGTGCCAGCAGCCACCACCGGGACAGGATTTTTTCACCCCTCCACTTT
TRBD1,TRBV5-1,-,TRBJ1-2,CASTPDRDRAVWGYTF,TGCGCCAGCACCCCGGACAGGGACCGTGCGGTATGGGGCTACACCTTC
TRBD1,TRBV6-5,once,TRBJ1-6,CASTTTGSDSPLHF,TGTGCCAGCACCACGACAGGGAGTGACTCACCCCTCCACTTT
-,TRBV5-4,once,TRBJ1-2,CASSLGARLADYGYTF,TGTGCCAGCAGCTTGGGGGCCCGGCTAGCGGACTATGGCTACACCTTC
TRBD1,TRBV5-1,-,TRBJ2-2,CASSWTGFVNTGELFF,TGCGCCAGCAGCTGGACAGGGTTCGTGAACACCGGGGAGCTGTTTTTT
TRBD1,TRBV7-2,once,TRBJ1-2,CASSSQGARAYGYTF,TGTGCCAGCAGCTCACAGGGGGCTCGGGCTTATGGCTACACCTTC
TRBD1,TRBV2,few,TRBJ1-1,CASLRTGGNTEAFF,TGTGCCAGCCTTAGGACAGGGGGAAACACTGAAGCTTTCTTT
-,TRBV6-5,-,TRBJ2-2,CASSYSGGTGELFF,TGTGCCAGCAGTTACTCGGGGGGCACCGGGGAGCTGTTTTTT
TRBD1,TRBV9,-,TRBJ1-1,CASSRLFLRQGRDTEAFF,TGTGCCAGCAGCCGACTTTTCCTTAGACAGGGAAGGGACACTGAAGCTTTCTTT
-,TRBV5-6,-,TRBJ2-1,CASSLHPPGSSYNEQFF,TGTGCCAGCAGCTTGCACCCTCCGGGTAGCTCCTACAATGAGCAGTTCTTC
-,TRBV11-2,-,TRBJ2-2,CASSLGTTHNRNTGELFF,TGTGCCAGCAGCTTAGGGACAACCCACAATCGGAACACCGGGGAGCTGTTTTTT
-,TRBV7-3,once,TRBJ1-2,CASSPSRDYGYTF,TGTGCCAGCAGCCCCTCCAGGGACTATGGCTACACCTTC
-,TRBV6-1,-,TRBJ1-5,CASSGFSNQGPQPQHF,TGTGCCAGCAGTGGCTTTAGCAATCAGGGGCCCCAGCCCCAGCATTTT
-,TRBV7-9,-,TRBJ1-6,CASSPPQVRDNNSPLHF,TGTGCCAGCAGCCCCCCTCAGGTCAGGGACAATAATTCACCCCTCCACTTT
TRBD1,TRBV30,few,TRBJ1-5,CAWTTRGSNQPQHF,TGTGCCTGGACTACCAGGGGGAGCAATCAGCCCCAGCATTTT
-,TRBV5-1,-,TRBJ1-3,CASSPQAGNTIYF,TGCGCCAGCAGCCCCCAAGCGGGGAACACCATATATTTT
-,TRBV29-1,-,TRBJ1-2,CSVWRREFGYTF,TGCAGCGTATGGCGGCGGGAGTTCGGCTACACCTTC
-,TRBV5-6,-,TRBJ1-4,CASSSTVFHLNEKLFF,TGTGCCAGCAGCTCAACAGTTTTTCACCTCAATGAAAAACTGTTTTTT
-,TRBV3-1/TRBV3-2,-,TRBJ1-6,CASSQGTGRGGSPLHF,TGTGCCAGCAGCCAAGGGACGGGTAGGGGCGGTTCACCCCTCCACTTT
TRBD2,TRBV10-1,-,TRBJ2-2,CASRGTTSNTGELFF,TGCGCCAGCAGAGGGACTACTTCGAACACCGGGGAGCTGTTTTTT
-,TRBV28,-,TRBJ1-2,CASRQPGDYGYTF,TGTGCCAGCAGACAACCGGGGGACTATGGCTACACCTTC
-,TRBV7-9,few,TRBJ2-5,CASSLARDQETQYF,TGTGCCAGCAGCTTAGCCCGGGATCAAGAGACCCAGTACTTC
-,TRBV7-9,-,TRBJ1-6,CASSPPAGWYSPLHF,TGTGCCAGCAGCCCCCCCGCAGGGTGGTATTCACCCCTCCACTTT
TRBD1,TRBV28,-,TRBJ1-6,CASSPGQGDSPLHF,TGTGCCAGCAGCCCGGGACAGGGGGACTCACCCCTCCACTTT
-,TRBV25-1,-,TRBJ1-4,CASSPRFSFATTNEKLFF,TGTGCCAGCAGCCCCCGGTTCTCCTTTGCAACAACTAATGAAAAACTGTTTTTT
TRBD1,TRBV7-2,-,TRBJ1-2,CASSLATGDGYTF,TGTGCCAGCAGCTTAGCGACAGGGGACGGCTACACCTTC